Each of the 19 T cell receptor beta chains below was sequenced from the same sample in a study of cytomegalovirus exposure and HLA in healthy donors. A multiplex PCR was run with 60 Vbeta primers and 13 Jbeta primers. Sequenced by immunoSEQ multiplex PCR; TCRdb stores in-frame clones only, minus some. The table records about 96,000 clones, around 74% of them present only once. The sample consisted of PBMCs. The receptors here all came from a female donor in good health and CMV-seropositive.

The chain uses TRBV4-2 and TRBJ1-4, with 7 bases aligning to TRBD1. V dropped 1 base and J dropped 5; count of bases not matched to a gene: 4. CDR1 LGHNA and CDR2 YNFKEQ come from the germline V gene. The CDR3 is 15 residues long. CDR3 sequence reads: CASSQVAGGNEKLFF. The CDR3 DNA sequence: TGTGCCAGCAGCCAAGTAGCAGGGGGAAATGAAAAACTGTTTTTT.

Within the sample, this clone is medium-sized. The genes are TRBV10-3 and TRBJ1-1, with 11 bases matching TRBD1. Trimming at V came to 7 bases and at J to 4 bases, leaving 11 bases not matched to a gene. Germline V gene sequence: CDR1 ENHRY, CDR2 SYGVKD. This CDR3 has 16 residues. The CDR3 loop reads CAINKDRDRGVTEAFF. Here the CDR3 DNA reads TGTGCCATCAATAAGGACCGGGACAGGGGGGTCACTGAAGCTTTCTTT.

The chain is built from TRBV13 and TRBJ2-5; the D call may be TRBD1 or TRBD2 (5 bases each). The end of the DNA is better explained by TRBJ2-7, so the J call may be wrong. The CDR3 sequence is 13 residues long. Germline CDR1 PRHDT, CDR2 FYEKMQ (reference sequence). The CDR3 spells CASSPGTDYEQYF. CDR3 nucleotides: TGTGCCAGCAGCCCCGGGACGGACTACGAGCAGTACTTC.

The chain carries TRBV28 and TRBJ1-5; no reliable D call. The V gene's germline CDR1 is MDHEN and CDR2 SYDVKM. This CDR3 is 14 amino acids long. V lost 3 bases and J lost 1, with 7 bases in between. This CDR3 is CASSLRQSNQPQHF. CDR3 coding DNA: TGTGCCAGCAGTTTGCGACAAAGCAATCAGCCCCAGCATTTT. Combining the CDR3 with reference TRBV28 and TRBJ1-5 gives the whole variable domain DVKVTQSSRYLVKRTGEKVFLECVQDMDHENMFWYRQDPGLGLRLIYFSYDVKMKEKGDIPEGYSVSREKKERFSLILESASTNQTSMYLCASSLRQSNQPQHFGDGTRLSIL.

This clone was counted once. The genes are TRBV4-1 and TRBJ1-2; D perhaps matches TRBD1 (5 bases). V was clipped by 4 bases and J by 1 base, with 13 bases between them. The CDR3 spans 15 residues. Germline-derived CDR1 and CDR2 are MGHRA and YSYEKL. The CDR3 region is CASSLGRIDNYGYTF. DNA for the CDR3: TGCGCCAGCAGCCTGGGGCGGATCGATAACTATGGCTACACCTTC.

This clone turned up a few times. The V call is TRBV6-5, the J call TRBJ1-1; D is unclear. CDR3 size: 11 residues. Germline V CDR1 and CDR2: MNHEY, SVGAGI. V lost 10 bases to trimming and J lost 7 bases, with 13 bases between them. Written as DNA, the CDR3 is TGTGCCACCCTGGGCGGGAATGAAGCTTTCTTT. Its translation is CATLGGNEAFF.

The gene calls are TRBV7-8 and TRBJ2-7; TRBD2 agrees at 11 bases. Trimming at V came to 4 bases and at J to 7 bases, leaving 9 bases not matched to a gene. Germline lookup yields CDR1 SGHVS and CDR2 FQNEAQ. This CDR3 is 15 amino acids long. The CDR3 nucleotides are TGTGCCAGCAGCTACGTAGCGGGAGGGCCGGGGGAGCAGTACTTC. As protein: CASSYVAGGPGEQYF. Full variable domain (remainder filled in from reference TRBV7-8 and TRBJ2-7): GAGVSQSPRYKVAKRGQDVALRCDPISGHVSLFWYQQALGQGPEFLTYFQNEAQLDKSGLPSDRFFAERPEGSVSTLKIQRTQQEDSAVYLCASSYVAGGPGEQYFGPGTRLTVT.

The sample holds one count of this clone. The CDR3 DNA follows: TGTGCCAGCAGTGAAGGGGTAGCGGGGGACAATGAGCAGTTCTTC. Translated: CASSEGVAGDNEQFF. This sequence joins TRBV6-1 and TRBJ2-1; 9 nucleotides match TRBD2. The CDR3 consists of 15 residues. V lost 1 base to trimming and J lost 5 bases; unmatched junction nucleotides: 3. Germline V gene sequence: CDR1 MNHNS, CDR2 SASEGT.

CDR3: CAISESSALNTGELFF. DNA of the CDR3: TGTGCCATCAGTGAGTCGAGTGCGTTGAACACCGGGGAGCTGTTTTTT. This sequence joins TRBV10-3 and TRBJ2-2; D uncertain. Germline V gene data show CDR1 as ENHRY and CDR2 as SYGVKD. V gave up 0 bases and J gave up 1 base, with 9 bases separating them. The CDR3 extends over 16 amino acids.

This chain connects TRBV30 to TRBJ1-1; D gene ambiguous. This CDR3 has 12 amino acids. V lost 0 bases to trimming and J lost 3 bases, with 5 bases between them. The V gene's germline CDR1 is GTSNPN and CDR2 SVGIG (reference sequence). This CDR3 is CAWSVHDTEAFF. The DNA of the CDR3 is TGTGCCTGGAGTGTACACGACACTGAAGCTTTCTTT.

The CDR3 bases are TGTGCCAGCAGCTTAGAGGCAGGGAGGTTGGAGCAGTACTTC. Amino acid sequence: CASSLEAGRLEQYF. This chain links TRBV11-2 with TRBJ2-7; D is perhaps TRBD2 (6 bases). Germline V lookup: CDR1 SGHAT, CDR2 FQNNGV. The V end lost 0 bases, the J end lost 7 bases, and 13 bases lay between the germline ends. The CDR3 length is 14 residues.

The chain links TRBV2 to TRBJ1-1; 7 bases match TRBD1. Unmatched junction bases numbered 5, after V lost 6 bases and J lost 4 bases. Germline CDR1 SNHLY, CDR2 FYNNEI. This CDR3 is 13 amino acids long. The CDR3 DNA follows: TGTGCCAGCAGGCCCCGACAGGGCACTGAAGCTTTCTTT. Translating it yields CASRPRQGTEAFF. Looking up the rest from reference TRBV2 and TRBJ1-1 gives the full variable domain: EPEVTQTPSHQVTQMGQEVILRCVPISNHLYFYWYRQILGQKVEFLVSFYNNEISEKSEIFDDQFSVERPDGSNFTLKIRSTKLEDSAMYFCASRPRQGTEAFFGQGTRLTVV.

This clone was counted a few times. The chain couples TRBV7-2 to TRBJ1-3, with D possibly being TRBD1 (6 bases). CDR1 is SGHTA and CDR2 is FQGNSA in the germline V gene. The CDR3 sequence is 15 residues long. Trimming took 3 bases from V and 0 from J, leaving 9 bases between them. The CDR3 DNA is TGTGCCAGCAGCTTGGACAGCCCCTCTGGAAACACCATATATTTT. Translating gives CASSLDSPSGNTIYF.

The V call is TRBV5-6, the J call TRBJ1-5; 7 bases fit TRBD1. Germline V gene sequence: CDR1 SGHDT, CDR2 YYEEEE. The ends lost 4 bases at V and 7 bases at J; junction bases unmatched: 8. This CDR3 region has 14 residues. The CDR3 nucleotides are TGTGCCAGCAGCCCCATGACAGGGAACCAGCCCCAGCATTTT. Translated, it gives CASSPMTGNQPQHF.

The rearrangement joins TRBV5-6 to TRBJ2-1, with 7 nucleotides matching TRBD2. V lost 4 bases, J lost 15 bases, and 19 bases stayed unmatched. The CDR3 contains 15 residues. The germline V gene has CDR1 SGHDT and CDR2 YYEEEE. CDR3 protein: CASSPDLGGGSLLFF. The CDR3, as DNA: TGTGCCAGCAGCCCCGACTTGGGAGGCGGGAGCCTGCTGTTCTTC.

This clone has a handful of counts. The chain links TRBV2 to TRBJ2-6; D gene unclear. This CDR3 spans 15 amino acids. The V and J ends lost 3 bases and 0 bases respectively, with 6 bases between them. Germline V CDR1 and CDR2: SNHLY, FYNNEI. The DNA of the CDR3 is TGTGCCAGCAGTGATTTGCGCTCTGGGGCCAACGTCCTGACTTTC. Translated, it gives CASSDLRSGANVLTF.

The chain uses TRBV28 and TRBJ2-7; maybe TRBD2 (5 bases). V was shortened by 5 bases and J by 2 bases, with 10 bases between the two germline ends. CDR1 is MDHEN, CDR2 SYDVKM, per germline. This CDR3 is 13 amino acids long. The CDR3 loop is CASSPPSTYEQYF. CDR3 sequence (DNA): TGTGCCAGCAGTCCACCTAGCACCTACGAGCAGTACTTC.

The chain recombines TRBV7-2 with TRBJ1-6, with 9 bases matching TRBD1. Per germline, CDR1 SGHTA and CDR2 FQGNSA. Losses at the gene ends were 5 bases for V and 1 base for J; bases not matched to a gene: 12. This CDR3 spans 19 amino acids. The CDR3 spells CASSLKGDRGMSYNSPLHF. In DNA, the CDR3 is TGTGCCAGCAGCCTCAAAGGTGACAGGGGGATGTCCTATAATTCACCCCTCCACTTT.

CDR3: CASSPRGKEGYGYTF. The DNA for the CDR3 is TGTGCCAGCAGCCCCCGCGGGAAGGAGGGCTATGGCTACACCTTC. The chain employs TRBV9 and TRBJ1-2; D is unclear. The germline gives CDR1 SGDLS, CDR2 YYNGEE. Trimming cost V 4 bases and J 4 bases, with 17 bases left between them. There are 15 residues in the CDR3. Complete variable domain (other parts from reference TRBV9 and TRBJ1-2): DSGVTQTPKHLITATGQRVTLRCSPRSGDLSVYWYQQSLDQGLQFLIQYYNGEERAKGNILERFSAQQFPDLHSELNLSSLELGDSALYFCASSPRGKEGYGYTFGSGTRLTVV.